This T cell receptor beta chain was observed in a study of beta chain features in type 1 diabetes (dated by TCRdb to 2017 to 2018). Broadly, across the study: Mean age, gender distribution, total cell number and subset yield were not different between patients and healthy donors. Across all samples, 90 million to 130 million sorted cells were examined, and cell number per subset correlated strongly with RNA yield. In the study, recently diagnosed type 1 diabetes patients and matched healthy donors were compared on the TCRB repertoires of their sorted circulating CD4+ T cell subsets. Naive and central memory subsets were obtained from all 30 or so donors, but regulatory and stem cell-like memory subsets were isolated from only 8 patients and roughly 8 healthy donors. General findings and caveats noted by the study authors: HLA sub-analyses involved small numbers of individuals, so any influence of HLA type on TCRB rearrangement remained unresolved. Naive, central memory and regulatory TCRB repertoires appeared to be more alike among patients than among healthy donors. At VDJ recombination sites, patients with type 1 diabetes made fewer insertions and deleted more nucleotides, a pattern implying thymic rearrangement abnormalities. Because cDNA was sequenced instead of genomic DNA, activated cells with high expression could be over-represented, although the groups did not differ in activation or CD3 levels. PCR may preferentially amplify shorter templates, but because patient and control samples were amplified and corrected together, any resulting skew would affect both groups equally. In all four CD4+ subsets, TCRB CDR3 length was moderately but significantly shorter in type 1 diabetes patients.

The High Capacity cDNA Reverse Transcription Kit was used to reverse transcribe all of the isolated RNA, meaning that expressed TCRB transcripts were what got sequenced. Naive, central memory and regulatory T cell samples underwent deep immunoSEQ sequencing, averaging about 3.57 million total reads per sample. After sorted cells were lysed in RLT buffer, RNA was extracted with DNase-treated RNeasy Micro or Mini kits, with the choice depending on cell number. To prevent cross-contamination, each cell subset was processed individually, whereas patient and healthy donor samples were processed jointly. Using the immunoSEQ multiplex PCR, TCRB sequences were amplified from cDNA into 87-bp fragments spanning the CDR3 region. Sequencing of the amplicons was done on the Illumina HiSeq platform. In the authors' own workflow: PCR bias was corrected computationally using synthetic template baselines, and reads within Hamming distance 2 were collapsed, with unmergeable singletons discarded. By aligning reads against IMGT, V, D and J genes, CDR3 length, and insertions or deletions at six rearrangement sites were assigned. Within each subset, clonotype counts were normalized to sorted cell number, after which true diversity and Gini coefficients were computed with the tcR R package. Repertoire sharing was quantified using the overlap coefficient calculated on TCRB nucleotide sequences. TCRdb re-hosts the immuneACCESS table, in-frame sequences only. Its copies lack some clones; in the studies checked, an unresolved V gene accounts for under half of them, and the cause for the rest is not known. V and J calls and clone size are as listed in that table; D and trimming were resolved from the DNA. Within this sample are about 220,000 clones, with around 9.9% of them counted one time only. The ten largest clones take up roughly 1.4% of the sample.

Each donor gave one peripheral blood draw, about 110 mL on average, collected into heparinised tubes. Using a panel that included CD45RO, CCR7, CD25, CD127, CD95 and CD27, naive, central memory, regulatory and stem cell-like memory CD4+ T cells were sorted on a BD FACSAria II. Purity was above 95% for every sorted population. Right away, PBMCs were isolated by Lymphoprep density gradient centrifugation and were stained directly, with no culture step. So that batch effects would be minimized, each experiment stained and sorted samples in pairs, pairing one healthy donor with one patient. A few counts support this clone. No antigen is known for it. It has no much larger one-base neighbor in the sample; base qualities were not kept. The cysteine opens and the phenylalanine closes a CDR3 of 14 amino acids. Kept here is only the CDR3 DNA, which spans 42 bases and is read in frame from base 1. The junction shows trimming of 4 bases on V and 6 bases on J, and the gene matches do not reach 5 bases of it. The germline V gene supplies CDR1 SNHLY and CDR2 FYNNEI.

The sequence derives from a man aged 18 to 29 in good health. The V and J genes are TRBV2 and TRBJ2-3; 9 middle bases align to TRBD1. Sample: central memory CD4+ T cells from blood. The CDR3 protein: CASSAGTGRDTQYF. The sequenced DNA: TGTGCCAGCAGTGCGGGGACAGGGAGGGATACGCAGTATTTT.